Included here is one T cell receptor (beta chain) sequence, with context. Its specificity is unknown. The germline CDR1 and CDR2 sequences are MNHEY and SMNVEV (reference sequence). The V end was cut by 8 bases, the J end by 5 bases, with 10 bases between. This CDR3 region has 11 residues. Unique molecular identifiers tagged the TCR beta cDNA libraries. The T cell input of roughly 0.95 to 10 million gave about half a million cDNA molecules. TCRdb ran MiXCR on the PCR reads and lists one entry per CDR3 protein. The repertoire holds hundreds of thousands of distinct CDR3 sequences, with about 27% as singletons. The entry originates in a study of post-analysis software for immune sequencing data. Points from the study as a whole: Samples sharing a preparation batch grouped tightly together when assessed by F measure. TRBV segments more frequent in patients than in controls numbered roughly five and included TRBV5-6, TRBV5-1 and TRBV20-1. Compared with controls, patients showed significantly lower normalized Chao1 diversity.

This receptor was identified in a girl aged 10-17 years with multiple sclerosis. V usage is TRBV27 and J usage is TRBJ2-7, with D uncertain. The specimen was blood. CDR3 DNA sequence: TGTGCCAGCGGCCCCTGGGACGAGCAGTACTTC. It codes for CASGPWDEQYF.